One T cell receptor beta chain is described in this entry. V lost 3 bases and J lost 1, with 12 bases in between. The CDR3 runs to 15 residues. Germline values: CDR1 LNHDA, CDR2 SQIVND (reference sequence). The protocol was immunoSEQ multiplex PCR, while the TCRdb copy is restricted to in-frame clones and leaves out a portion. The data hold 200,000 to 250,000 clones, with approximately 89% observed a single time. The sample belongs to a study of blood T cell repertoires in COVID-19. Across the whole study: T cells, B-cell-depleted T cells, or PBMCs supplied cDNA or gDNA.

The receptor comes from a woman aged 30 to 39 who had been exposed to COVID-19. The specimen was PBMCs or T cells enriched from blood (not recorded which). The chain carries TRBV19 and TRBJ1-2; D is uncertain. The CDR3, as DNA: TGTGCCAGTAGTATGGCCGGTGGGCTTAACTATGGCTACACCTTC. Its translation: CASSMAGGLNYGYTF. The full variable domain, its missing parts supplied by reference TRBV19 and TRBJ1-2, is DGGITQSPKYLFRKEGQNVTLSCEQNLNHDAMYWYRQDPGQGLRLIYYSQIVNDFQKGDIAEGYSVSREKKESFPLTVTSAQKNPTAFYLCASSMAGGLNYGYTFGSGTRLTVV.